This is a list of T cell receptor beta chains from one sample in a study of T cell responses to AZD1222 COVID-19 vaccine. Only in-frame clones appear in the TCRdb table, and some are missing; sequencing was by immunoSEQ multiplex PCR. The sample consists of tens of thousands of clones, nearly 90% of them appearing once. The material sequenced was peripheral blood, taken 28 days after the second AZD1222 dose. These receptor sequences come from an adult who received the AZD1222 COVID-19 vaccine. The CDR3 runs from the conserved cysteine through the conserved F or W. The D gene is left open where the match is weak. Some rows have no size entry. The others give once, few or many, or a class for an expanded clone.

d_call	v_call	j_call	clone_size	cdr3_nt	cdr3_aa
.	TRBV19	TRBJ1-5	once	TGTGCCAGTAGTTTCCAGGGAAGGGCAAGGGGAAGCAATCAGCCCCAGCATTTT	CASSFQGRARGSNQPQHF
.	TRBV14	TRBJ2-7	.	TGTGCCAGCAGCTTAACCTACGAGCAGTACTTC	CASSLTYEQYF
.	TRBV7-6	TRBJ2-7	.	TGTGCCAGCAGCTTACAGGCAGAATACGAGCAGTACTTC	CASSLQAEYEQYF
TRBD2	TRBV27	TRBJ2-2	.	TGTGCCAGCAGTTTGACCACTAGCGGAACCGGGGAGCTGTTTTTT	CASSLTTSGTGELFF
TRBD1	TRBV5-1	TRBJ1-2	few	TGCGCCAGCAGCTCCCCCTTCAGGGGGGAGTATGGCTACACCTTC	CASSSPFRGEYGYTF
.	TRBV25-1	TRBJ2-7	few	TGTGCCAGCAGCGCCGGAAATCGCGAGCAGTACTTC	CASSAGNREQYF
TRBD1	TRBV7-9	TRBJ1-4	.	TGTGCCAGCAGCTTAGGGTCCGGTTCAGGGGGTGGTGAAAAACTGTTTTTT	CASSLGSGSGGGEKLFF
.	TRBV6-2/TRBV6-3	TRBJ2-5	.	TGTGCCAGCAGTTCCGATACACGGGCGGAGACCCAGTACTTC	CASSSDTRAETQYF
.	TRBV6-1	TRBJ1-2	.	TGTGCCAGCAGTGTATCAGGGTACCACCTCGGTGGCTATGGCTACACCTTC	CASSVSGYHLGGYGYTF
TRBD2	TRBV3-1/TRBV3-2	TRBJ2-5	once	TGTGCCAGCAGCCAAGAATCACTAGCGGGAACGGGGACCCAGTACTTC	CASSQESLAGTGTQYF
.	TRBV5-1	TRBJ2-1	.	TGCGCCAGCTGGGCCGGGAGCTCCTACAATGAGCAGTTCTTC	CASWAGSSYNEQFF
.	TRBV6-5	TRBJ1-2	few	TGTGCCAGCGTGAAAGGGGGAACAGGTGGCTACACCTTC	CASVKGGTGGYTF
.	TRBV29-1	TRBJ1-2	.	TGCAGCGTTCGTGAGGGTGAAGGCTACACCTTC	CSVREGEGYTF
TRBD2	TRBV11-3	TRBJ2-1	.	TGTGCCAGCAGCTTAGGCGGGAGTGCGAGGTACAATGAGCAGTTCTTC	CASSLGGSARYNEQFF
.	TRBV5-1	TRBJ2-1	.	TGCGCCAGCAGCTTGGATAGAGCCTACAATGAGCAGTTCTTC	CASSLDRAYNEQFF
.	TRBV18	TRBJ2-3	.	TGTGCCAGCTCATTTTACATTTCCGGGACGGGGAGCACAGATACGCAGTATTTT	CASSFYISGTGSTDTQYF
.	TRBV5-1	TRBJ1-1	once	TGCGCCAGCAGCCAGGGACGACTAGTCGGTAACACTGAAGCTTTCTTT	CASSQGRLVGNTEAFF
.	TRBV5-6	TRBJ2-7	once	TGTGCCAGCAGCTTGGCTGGGAACTCCTACGAGCAGTACTTC	CASSLAGNSYEQYF
.	TRBV15	TRBJ2-5	once	TGTGCCACCAGCAGAGATGGAGGGTCAGGGGAGACCCAGTACTTC	CATSRDGGSGETQYF
.	TRBV6-4	TRBJ2-3	.	TGTGCCAGCAGCCCCCTCTTAGCGGGCACAGATACGCAGTATTTT	CASSPLLAGTDTQYF
.	TRBV7-8	TRBJ2-2	.	TGTGCCAGCAGCCTACTCGGCCTACTGAACACCGGGGAGCTGTTTTTT	CASSLLGLLNTGELFF
.	TRBV27	TRBJ1-2	.	TGTGCCAGCCTCGGCCCGGGATACTATGGCTACACCTTC	CASLGPGYYGYTF
.	TRBV5-1	TRBJ2-2	.	TGCGCCAGCAGCTTGGCCCCGCGGGAAGGCGGGGAGCTGTTTTTT	CASSLAPREGGELFF
.	TRBV10-3	TRBJ1-6	.	TGTGCCATCAGTGAAGAGGTCCTCCGTTCACCCCTCCACTTT	CAISEEVLRSPLHF
.	TRBV6-2/TRBV6-3	TRBJ2-5	.	TGTGCCAGCAGTTACAGACAACCCCAAGCGGAGACCCAGTACTTC	CASSYRQPQAETQYF
.	TRBV6-5	TRBJ1-1	.	TGTGCCAGCAGTTGGTCCGCCACGGGCCTGAACACTGAAGCTTTCTTT	CASSWSATGLNTEAFF
.	TRBV5-1	TRBJ2-1	.	TGCGCCAGCAGCTTAGGAGGCAGGGTTGTTGAGCAGTTCTTC	CASSLGGRVVEQFF
TRBD1	TRBV3-1/TRBV3-2	TRBJ2-5	.	TGTGCCAGCAGCCAAGATCTACAGGGGGTTAGATCCCATGAAGGCCCGACCCCCCAAGAGACCCAGTACTTC	CASSQDLQGVRSHEGPTPQETQYF
.	TRBV12-3/TRBV12-4	TRBJ1-4	.	TGTGCCAGCAGTTTAGGGGGGAGGGAAAAACTGTTTTTT	CASSLGGREKLFF
TRBD1	TRBV5-1	TRBJ1-6	.	TGCGCCAGCAGCTTGGGCCGCAGGGGGGACTCACCCCTCCACTTT	CASSLGRRGDSPLHF
.	TRBV7-9	TRBJ2-7	.	TGTGCCAGCAGCTTAGAGGGCCACTCGACCTCCTACGAGCAGTACTTC	CASSLEGHSTSYEQYF
.	TRBV2	TRBJ1-5	.	TGTGCCAGCAGTGGGACAGCTGTTAATCAGCCCCAGCATTTT	CASSGTAVNQPQHF
TRBD2	TRBV7-7	TRBJ2-1	.	TGTGCCAGCAGCTTAGGTGGGAGGGCCTACAATGAGCAGTTCTTC	CASSLGGRAYNEQFF
TRBD2	TRBV6-1	TRBJ2-1	.	TGTGCCAGCAGGGGACTAGCGACGTACAATGAGCAGTTCTTC	CASRGLATYNEQFF
.	TRBV12-3/TRBV12-4	TRBJ1-5	.	TGTGCCAGCAGCATAGGGGGAAGTCAGCCCCAGCATTTT	CASSIGGSQPQHF
.	TRBV28	TRBJ2-3	.	TGTGCCAGCAGTTTTTTGGCGGGAACAGATACGCAGTATTTT	CASSFLAGTDTQYF
.	TRBV7-9	TRBJ2-1	.	TGTGCCGCGGGCCCATCGAATGAGCAGTTCTTC	CAAGPSNEQFF